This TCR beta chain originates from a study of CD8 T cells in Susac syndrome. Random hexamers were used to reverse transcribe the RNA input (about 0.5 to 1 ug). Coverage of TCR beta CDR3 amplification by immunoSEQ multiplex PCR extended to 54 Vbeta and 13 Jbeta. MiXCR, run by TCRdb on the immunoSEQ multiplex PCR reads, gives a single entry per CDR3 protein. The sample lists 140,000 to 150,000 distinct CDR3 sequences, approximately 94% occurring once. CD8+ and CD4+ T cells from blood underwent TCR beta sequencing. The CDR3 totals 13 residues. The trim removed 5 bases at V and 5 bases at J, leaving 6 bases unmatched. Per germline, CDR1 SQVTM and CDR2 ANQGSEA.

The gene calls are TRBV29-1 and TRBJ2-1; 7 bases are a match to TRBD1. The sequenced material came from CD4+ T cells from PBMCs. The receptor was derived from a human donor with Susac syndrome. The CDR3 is CSVLGQSNNEQFF. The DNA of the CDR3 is TGCAGCGTTCTGGGACAGTCAAACAATGAGCAGTTCTTC.